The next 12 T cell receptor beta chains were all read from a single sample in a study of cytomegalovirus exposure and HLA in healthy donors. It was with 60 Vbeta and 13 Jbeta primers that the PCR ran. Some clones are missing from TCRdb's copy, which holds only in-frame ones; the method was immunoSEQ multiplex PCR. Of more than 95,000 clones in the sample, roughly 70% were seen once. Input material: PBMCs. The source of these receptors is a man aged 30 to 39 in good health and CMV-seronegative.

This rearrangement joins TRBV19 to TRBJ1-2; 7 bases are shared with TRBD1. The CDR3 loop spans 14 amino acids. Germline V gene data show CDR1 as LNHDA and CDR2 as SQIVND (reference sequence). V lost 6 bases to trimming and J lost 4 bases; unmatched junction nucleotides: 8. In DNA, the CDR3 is TGTGCCAGTAGACCGACAGGGTTGCCCTATGGCTACACCTTC. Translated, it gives CASRPTGLPYGYTF.

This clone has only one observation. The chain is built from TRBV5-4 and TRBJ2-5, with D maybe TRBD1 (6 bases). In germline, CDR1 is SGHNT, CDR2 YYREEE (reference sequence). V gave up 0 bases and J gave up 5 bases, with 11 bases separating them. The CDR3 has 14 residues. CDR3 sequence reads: CASSLANQGETQYF. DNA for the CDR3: TGTGCCAGCAGCTTGGCTAACCAGGGGGAGACCCAGTACTTC.

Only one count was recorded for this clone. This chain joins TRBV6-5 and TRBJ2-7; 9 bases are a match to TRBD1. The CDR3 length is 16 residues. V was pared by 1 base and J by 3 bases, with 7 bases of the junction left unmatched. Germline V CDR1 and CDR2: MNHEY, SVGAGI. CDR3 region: CASSYFGTGRHYEQYF. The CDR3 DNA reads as TGTGCCAGCAGTTACTTTGGGACAGGGCGACACTACGAGCAGTACTTC.

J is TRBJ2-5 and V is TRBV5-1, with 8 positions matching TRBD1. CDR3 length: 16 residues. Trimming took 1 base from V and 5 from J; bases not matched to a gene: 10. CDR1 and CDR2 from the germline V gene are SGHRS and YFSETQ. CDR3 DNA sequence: TGCGCCAGCAGCTTGTCGGCCAGGGGGCGCGGTGAGACCCAGTACTTC. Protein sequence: CASSLSARGRGETQYF.

As DNA, the CDR3 is TGCGCCAGCAGCCGATCCAGTCCGGGGACTAGCAGCAATGAGCAGTTCTTC. The encoded protein is CASSRSSPGTSSNEQFF. The rearrangement joins TRBV4-1 to TRBJ2-1; TRBD2 matches at 9 bases. J was trimmed by 6 bases and V by 4 bases; bases with no gene match: 13. Per germline, CDR1 MGHRA and CDR2 YSYEKL. The CDR3 is 17 amino acids.

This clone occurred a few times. The CDR3 DNA follows: TGTGCCAGCAGCGTAGGGGGCTCGACCCCCACGGACACCATATATTTT. As protein: CASSVGGSTPTDTIYF. The genes are TRBV9 and TRBJ1-3; D possibly corresponds to TRBD1 (5 bases). Trimming pared 0 bases from V and 8 bases from J, leaving 18 bases between. Germline V lookup: CDR1 SGDLS, CDR2 YYNGEE. The CDR3 consists of 16 residues. The variable domain in full, with the rest retrieved from reference TRBV9 and TRBJ1-3, is DSGVTQTPKHLITATGQRVTLRCSPRSGDLSVYWYQQSLDQGLQFLIQYYNGEERAKGNILERFSAQQFPDLHSELNLSSLELGDSALYFCASSVGGSTPTDTIYFGEGSWLTVV.

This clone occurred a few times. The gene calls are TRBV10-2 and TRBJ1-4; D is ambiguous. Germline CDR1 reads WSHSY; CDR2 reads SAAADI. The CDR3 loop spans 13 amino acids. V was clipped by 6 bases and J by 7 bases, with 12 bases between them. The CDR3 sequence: CASSADVGEKLFF. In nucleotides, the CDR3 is TGCGCCAGCAGCGCGGATGTTGGTGAAAAACTGTTTTTT.

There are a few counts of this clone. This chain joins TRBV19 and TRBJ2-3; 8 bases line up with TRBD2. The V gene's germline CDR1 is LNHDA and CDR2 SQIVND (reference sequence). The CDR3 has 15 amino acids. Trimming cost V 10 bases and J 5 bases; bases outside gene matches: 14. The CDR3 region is CATWSGGAVGDTQYF. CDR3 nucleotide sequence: TGTGCCACCTGGAGCGGGGGCGCCGTTGGAGATACGCAGTATTTT.

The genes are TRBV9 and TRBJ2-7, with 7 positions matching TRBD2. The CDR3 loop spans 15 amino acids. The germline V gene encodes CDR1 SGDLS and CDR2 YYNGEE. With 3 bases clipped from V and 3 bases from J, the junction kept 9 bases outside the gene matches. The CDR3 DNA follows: TGTGCCAGCAGCGCGTTACCTTCGGGGGGCTACGAGCAGTACTTC. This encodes CASSALPSGGYEQYF.

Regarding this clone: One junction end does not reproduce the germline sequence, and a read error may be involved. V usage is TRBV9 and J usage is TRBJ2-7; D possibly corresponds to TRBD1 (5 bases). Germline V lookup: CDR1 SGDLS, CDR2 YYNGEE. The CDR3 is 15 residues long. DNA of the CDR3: TGTGCCAGCAGCGTAGGGCAGACAGACTTTGAAGAGCGGTACTTC. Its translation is CASSVGQTDFEERYF. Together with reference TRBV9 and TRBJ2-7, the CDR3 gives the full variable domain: DSGVTQTPKHLITATGQRVTLRCSPRSGDLSVYWYQQSLDQGLQFLIQYYNGEERAKGNILERFSAQQFPDLHSELNLSSLELGDSALYFCASSVGQTDFEERYFGPGTRLTVT.

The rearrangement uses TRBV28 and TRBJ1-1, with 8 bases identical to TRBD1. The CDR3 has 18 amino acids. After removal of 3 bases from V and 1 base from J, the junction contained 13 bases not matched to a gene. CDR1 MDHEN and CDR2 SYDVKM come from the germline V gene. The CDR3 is CASSFLSGQVRPNTEAFF. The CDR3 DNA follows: TGTGCCAGCAGTTTCCTCTCGGGACAGGTCAGACCGAACACTGAAGCTTTCTTT.

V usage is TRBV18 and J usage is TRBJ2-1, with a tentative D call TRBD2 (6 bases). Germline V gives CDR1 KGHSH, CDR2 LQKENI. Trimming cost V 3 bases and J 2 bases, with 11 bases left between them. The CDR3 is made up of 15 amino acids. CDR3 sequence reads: CASSPVGGPYNEQFF. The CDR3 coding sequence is TGTGCCAGCTCACCCGTCGGGGGACCCTACAATGAGCAGTTCTTC.